One and the same sample provided the 18 T cell receptor beta chains below, sequenced in a study of T-cell reconstitution after alpha-beta-depleted transplantation in children. A library of TCRbeta sequences, prepared with unique molecular identifiers, was generated. MiXCR, run by TCRdb on the PCR reads, gives a single entry per CDR3 protein. The sample has fewer than 400,000 distinct CDR3 sequences, about 20% seen once; the top ten hold around 4%. The sample in question was PBMCs from the stem cell graft donor, obtained from the stem cell graft. The receptors stem from a human donor who donated a stem cell graft to a child with acute myeloid leukemia.

The V and J genes are TRBV12-3 or TRBV12-4 and TRBJ2-2; D possibly matches TRBD1 or TRBD2 (5 bases each). The germline V and J ends were trimmed by 8 bases and 4 bases, with 17 bases remaining between them. This CDR3 is 15 amino acids long. CDR3 protein: CASRSRDGGTGELFF. The CDR3 DNA follows: TGTGCCAGCCGTAGCAGGGACGGCGGCACCGGGGAGCTGTTTTTT.

This sequence joins TRBV15 and TRBJ2-5; D is unclear. The CDR3 extends over 12 amino acids. The germline V and J ends were trimmed by 2 bases and 5 bases, with 6 bases remaining between them. Per the germline V gene, CDR1 is LNHNV and CDR2 is YYDKDF (reference sequence). The DNA for the CDR3 is TGTGCCACCAGCAGACCTAGGGAGACCCAGTACTTC. Translating gives CATSRPRETQYF. The variable domain in full, with the rest retrieved from reference TRBV15 and TRBJ2-5, is DAMVIQNPRYQVTQFGKPVTLSCSQTLNHNVMYWYQQKSSQAPKLLFHYYDKDFNNEADTPDNFQSRRPNTSFCFLDIRSPGLGDTAMYLCATSRPRETQYFGPGTRLLVL.

The chain uses TRBV28 and TRBJ1-1; tentatively, D is TRBD1 (5 bases). The CDR3 contains 15 residues. Trimming took off 6 bases at V and 4 bases at J, with 18 bases between the two ends. CDR1 and CDR2 (germline): MDHEN, SYDVKM. DNA of the CDR3: TGTGCCAGCAGCCCCCGGGACGCCGGATTCACTGAAGCTTTCTTT. Protein: CASSPRDAGFTEAFF.

This clonotype was seen a few times. This chain connects TRBV7-2 to TRBJ2-7; 9 positions match TRBD2. Germline assignment: CDR1 SGHTA and CDR2 FQGNSA. J was trimmed by 1 base and V by 7 bases; bases with no gene match: 8. The CDR3 extends over 15 amino acids. CDR3 loop: CASTTAGGGSYEQYF. CDR3 nucleotide sequence: TGTGCCAGCACAACAGCGGGAGGTGGGTCCTACGAGCAGTACTTC. The whole variable domain, remainder taken from reference TRBV7-2 and TRBJ2-7, is GAGVSQSPSNKVTEKGKDVELRCDPISGHTALYWYRQSLGQGLEFLIYFQGNSAPDKSGLPSDRFSAERTGGSVSTLTIQRTQQEDSAVYLCASTTAGGGSYEQYFGPGTRLTVT.

This clonotype was seen many times. V gene TRBV12-3 or TRBV12-4 combines with J gene TRBJ1-1, with TRBD1 matching over 9 bases. CDR3 length: 14 residues. Trimming at V came to 6 bases and at J to 5 bases, leaving 7 bases not matched to a gene. The CDR3 DNA reads as TGTGCCAGCAGGCAAACAGGGGGCCAAACTGAAGCTTTCTTT. It is translated as CASRQTGGQTEAFF.

This clonotype was recorded only once. The J gene is TRBJ2-6, the V gene TRBV28; D possibly uses TRBD1 or TRBD2 (6 bases each). The CDR3 consists of 16 residues. Germline V gene sequence: CDR1 MDHEN, CDR2 SYDVKM. V lost 2 bases and J 4 bases, leaving 12 bases between the germline ends. CDR3 loop: CASSLRGAQGANVLTF. The CDR3 DNA is TGTGCCAGCAGTTTAAGGGGGGCGCAAGGGGCCAACGTCCTGACTTTC.

V is TRBV28 and J is TRBJ2-3; D might be TRBD2 (6 bases). Between the trimmed V and J ends, which lost 11 bases and 6 bases, there was a span of 12 bases. CDR1 and CDR2 from the germline V gene are MDHEN and SYDVKM. The CDR3 totals 11 residues. For the CDR3, the DNA is TGTGCCGGGCGCCGGGAGGATACGCAGTATTTT. It encodes CAGRREDTQYF.

This rearrangement joins TRBV29-1 to TRBJ1-3; tentatively, D is TRBD1 (5 bases). Germline V CDR1 and CDR2: SQVTM, ANQGSEA. Trimming shortened V by 0 bases and J by 0 bases, and 15 bases separated the two germline ends. The CDR3 sequence is 17 residues long. CDR3 region: CSVEDPGRESSGNTIYF. CDR3 DNA sequence: TGCAGCGTTGAAGATCCCGGCAGGGAGAGCTCTGGAAACACCATATATTTT.

This clonotype was observed a handful of times. The genes are TRBV20-1 and TRBJ2-3; no clear D. Trimming pared 5 bases from V and 2 bases from J, leaving 8 bases between. The CDR3 loop spans 12 amino acids. CDR1 is DFQATT and CDR2 is SNEGSKA in the germline V gene (reference sequence). The CDR3 spells CSAPIDTDTQYF. The CDR3 DNA reads TGCAGTGCTCCAATAGACACAGATACGCAGTATTTT.

This clonotype was seen at least ten times. The rearrangement uses TRBV20-1 and TRBJ2-3, with D possibly matching TRBD1 (6 bases). The CDR3 has 13 residues. V gave up 5 bases and J gave up 2 bases, with 11 bases separating them. Looked up from germline, CDR1 is DFQATT and CDR2 is SNEGSKA (reference sequence). The CDR3 region has the DNA TGCAGTGCTCTCCGGGACAACACAGATACGCAGTATTTT. Protein sequence: CSALRDNTDTQYF.

This clonotype was seen a few times. The gene calls are TRBV15 and TRBJ2-7; TRBD1 matches 7 bases. The germline gives CDR1 LNHNV, CDR2 YYDKDF (reference sequence). The CDR3 extends over 15 amino acids. V shed 0 bases and J 1 base; nucleotides not matched to a gene: 3. The CDR3 region is CATSRDQGESYEQYF. The CDR3 DNA reads as TGTGCCACCAGCAGAGATCAGGGGGAGTCCTACGAGCAGTACTTC.

The rearrangement links TRBV25-1 to TRBJ2-3; 7 bases are a match to TRBD1. Germline lookup yields CDR1 MGHDK and CDR2 SYGVNS. This CDR3 comprises 19 residues. V shed 2 bases, J shed 2 bases, and the junction held 16 bases outside the gene matches. The CDR3 is CASSEAVSSTGQITDTQYF. The DNA for the CDR3 is TGTGCCAGCAGTGAAGCAGTCTCCAGTACGGGACAGATCACAGATACGCAGTATTTT. The variable domain in full, completed from reference TRBV25-1 and TRBJ2-3, reads EADIYQTPRYLVIGTGKKITLECSQTMGHDKMYWYQQDPGMELHLIHYSYGVNSTEKGDLSSESTVSRIRTEHFPLTLESARPSHTSQYLCASSEAVSSTGQITDTQYFGPGTRLTVL.

The genes are TRBV4-3 and TRBJ1-4; D is possibly TRBD1 (5 bases). The germline V and J ends were trimmed by 0 bases and 5 bases, with 13 bases remaining between them. The CDR3 extends over 16 amino acids. In germline, CDR1 is LGHNA, CDR2 YSLEER. CDR3 sequence (DNA): TGCGCCAGCAGCCAAGACTGGAGACAGAGGAATGAAAAACTGTTTTTT. As protein: CASSQDWRQRNEKLFF.

The rearrangement joins TRBV20-1 to TRBJ2-5; D possibly corresponds to TRBD1 (6 bases). Trimming left V 6 bases short and J 5 bases short, with 16 bases between. CDR3 length: 13 residues. Germline loops: CDR1 DFQATT, CDR2 SNEGSKA (reference sequence). CDR3 region: CSATRTGKETQYF. CDR3 in DNA: TGCAGTGCGACCCGTACAGGGAAGGAGACCCAGTACTTC.

V gene TRBV11-2 combines with J gene TRBJ2-7; a possible D gene is TRBD2 (5 bases). V dropped 5 bases and J dropped 3 bases, with 11 bases sitting between them. This CDR3 has 13 amino acids. Germline loops: CDR1 SGHAT, CDR2 FQNNGV. Here the CDR3 reads CASSAARGYEQYF. In nucleotides, the CDR3 is TGTGCCAGCAGCGCCGCCCGGGGCTACGAGCAGTACTTC.

This clonotype has a count of ten or more. The rearrangement links TRBV7-7 to TRBJ2-1; unclear D gene. Trimming left V 5 bases short and J 7 bases short, with 15 bases between. CDR1 and CDR2 from the germline V gene are SSHAT and FNYEAQ (reference sequence). The CDR3 sequence is 14 residues long. The CDR3 region is CASSPIGQRNEQFF. The CDR3, as DNA: TGTGCCAGCAGCCCCATAGGGCAGCGTAATGAGCAGTTCTTC.

This clonotype has a handful of counts. The V gene is TRBV15, the J gene TRBJ2-2; 7 bases line up with TRBD1. Germline-derived CDR1 and CDR2 are LNHNV and YYDKDF (reference sequence). This CDR3 contains 16 residues. V lost 3 bases to trimming and J lost 3 bases; unmatched junction nucleotides: 7. As DNA, the CDR3 is TGTGCCACCAGCAGTCCCGGGACAGAAGACACCGGGGAGCTGTTTTTT. It specifies CATSSPGTEDTGELFF. The variable domain in full, completed from reference TRBV15 and TRBJ2-2, reads DAMVIQNPRYQVTQFGKPVTLSCSQTLNHNVMYWYQQKSSQAPKLLFHYYDKDFNNEADTPDNFQSRRPNTSFCFLDIRSPGLGDTAMYLCATSSPGTEDTGELFFGEGSRLTVL.

The gene calls are TRBV12-3 or TRBV12-4 and TRBJ1-2, with TRBD1 matching over 7 bases. The ends lost 8 bases at V and 8 bases at J; junction bases unmatched: 14. The CDR3 is 14 residues long. The CDR3 loop is CASFLRQGQGGYTF. CDR3 coding DNA: TGTGCCAGCTTCCTTCGACAGGGCCAAGGGGGCTACACCTTC.